What follows are 25 T cell receptor beta chains derived from one specimen sequenced in a study of cytomegalovirus exposure and HLA in healthy donors. TCRdb keeps only in-frame clones here, not all; method: immunoSEQ multiplex PCR. The repertoire consists of some 150,000 clones, with approximately 87% occurring once and the leading ten covering approximately 1.4%. Sequenced input: PBMCs. These receptors all come from a woman in her 30s in good health and CMV-seronegative.

The chain links TRBV7-8 to TRBJ1-2; 7 nucleotides line up with TRBD1. Unmatched junction bases numbered 7, after V lost 5 bases and J lost 4 bases. This CDR3 region has 14 residues. Germline CDR1 and CDR2: SGHVS and FQNEAQ. CDR3 DNA: TGTGCCAGCAGCAAAGCTCAGGGGGGCTATGGCTACACCTTC. Amino acids: CASSKAQGGYGYTF.

The chain couples TRBV11-2 to TRBJ1-1, with D unresolved. The germline V gene has CDR1 SGHAT and CDR2 FQNNGV. Trimming removed 5 bases from V and 5 bases from J, with 15 bases in between. The CDR3 is 14 residues long. The CDR3 is CASSPPQVATEAFF. The DNA for the CDR3 is TGTGCCAGCAGCCCCCCCCAAGTGGCTACTGAAGCTTTCTTT. The whole variable domain, filled in from reference TRBV11-2 and TRBJ1-1, reads EAGVAQSPRYKIIEKRQSVAFWCNPISGHATLYWYQQILGQGPKLLIQFQNNGVVDDSQLPKDRFSAERLKGVDSTLKIQPAKLEDSAVYLCASSPPQVATEAFFGQGTRLTVV.

The chain has TRBV18 and TRBJ1-5; no firm D call. V dropped 5 bases and J dropped 1 base, with 6 bases sitting between them. Germline CDR1 KGHSH, CDR2 LQKENI. The CDR3 extends over 13 amino acids. The CDR3 loop is CASSDSSNQPQHF. As DNA, the CDR3 is TGTGCCAGCTCAGATAGCAGCAATCAGCCCCAGCATTTT.

This clone is a singleton in its sample. The chain uses TRBV10-3 and TRBJ2-2, with D possibly matching TRBD1 (5 bases). This CDR3 contains 13 residues. V lost 5 bases to trimming and J lost 4 bases, with 8 bases between them. Germline CDR1 is ENHRY and CDR2 is SYGVKD. The CDR3 nucleotides read TGTGCCATCAGTCAGGGTGGCACCGGGGAGCTGTTTTTT. Translated, it gives CAISQGGTGELFF.

V gene TRBV7-9 combines with J gene TRBJ2-3, with D perhaps matching TRBD1 (6 bases). Germline values: CDR1 SEHNR, CDR2 FQNEAQ (reference sequence). This CDR3 contains 15 residues. V was cut by 5 bases and J by 0 bases, with 12 bases left in between. CDR3 in DNA: TGTGCCAGCAGCCCGGGACAACACAGCACAGATACGCAGTATTTT. Its translation is CASSPGQHSTDTQYF.

V and J are TRBV5-1 and TRBJ2-5, with 9 bases lining up with TRBD2. The J segment lost 5 bases and the V segment lost 3 bases, leaving 14 bases of the junction unmatched. The CDR3 is made up of 17 amino acids. Germline V gene data show CDR1 as SGHRS and CDR2 as YFSETQ. The CDR3 nucleotides are TGCGCCAGCAGCTCAGGTTGGAGCGGGGGGCCGGAGGAGACCCAGTACTTC. Its protein product is CASSSGWSGGPEETQYF.

There are a few counts of this clone. The gene calls are TRBV7-2 and TRBJ1-2; 7 bases align to TRBD1. V gave up 5 bases and J gave up 8 bases; unmatched junction bases: 8. This CDR3 comprises 13 residues. Looked up from germline, CDR1 is SGHTA and CDR2 is FQGNSA. The CDR3 protein is CASSPGTVRGYTF. The CDR3 region has the DNA TGTGCCAGCAGCCCCGGGACAGTTCGGGGCTACACCTTC.

The chain uses TRBV29-1 and TRBJ1-2; D unclear. V was cut by 0 bases and J by 4 bases, with 9 bases left in between. The germline V gene encodes CDR1 SQVTM and CDR2 ANQGSEA. This CDR3 is built from 13 residues. The CDR3 DNA follows: TGCAGCGTTGAAGAGGCGGCCTCCTATGGCTACACCTTC. Translation: CSVEEAASYGYTF.

The V call is TRBV9, the J call TRBJ1-2, with 9 bases that match TRBD1. After removal of 2 bases from V and 7 bases from J, the junction contained 6 bases not matched to a gene. This CDR3 comprises 14 residues. Germline V CDR1 and CDR2: SGDLS, YYNGEE. CDR3 region: CASSVRDRDIGYTF. The CDR3 DNA reads as TGTGCCAGCAGCGTCCGGGACAGGGACATTGGCTACACCTTC.

The chain joins TRBV7-8 to TRBJ1-5, with D uncertain. Trimming pared 3 bases from V and 1 base from J, leaving 10 bases between. CDR1 SGHVS and CDR2 FQNEAQ come from the germline V gene. The CDR3 has 15 amino acids. The CDR3 protein is CASSLVGSSNQPQHF. For the CDR3, the DNA is TGTGCCAGCAGCTTGGTCGGGTCAAGCAATCAGCCCCAGCATTTT. Using reference TRBV7-8 and TRBJ1-5 for the parts outside the CDR3, the full variable domain is GAGVSQSPRYKVAKRGQDVALRCDPISGHVSLFWYQQALGQGPEFLTYFQNEAQLDKSGLPSDRFFAERPEGSVSTLKIQRTQQEDSAVYLCASSLVGSSNQPQHFGDGTRLSIL.

Notes on this clone: The junction differs from germline at one of its ends, possibly a read error. The sample carries other DNA sequences with the same CDR3. V gene TRBV5-1 combines with J gene TRBJ1-1; perhaps TRBD1 as D (5 bases). CDR1 is SGHRS and CDR2 is YFSETQ in the germline V gene. The CDR3 is 13 residues long. CDR3 loop: CASSLGGGTEAFF. CDR3 nucleotide sequence: TGCGCCAGCAGTTTGGGGGGAGGGACTGAAGCTTTCTTT. Based on the CDR3 plus reference TRBV5-1 and TRBJ1-1, the full variable domain is KAGVTQTPRYLIKTRGQQVTLSCSPISGHRSVSWYQQTPGQGLQFLFEYFSETQRNKGNFPGRFSGRQFSNSRSEMNVSTLELGDSALYLCASSLGGGTEAFFGQGTRLTVV.

The rearrangement uses TRBV4-2 and TRBJ2-3, with D perhaps matching TRBD2 (6 bases). The CDR3 runs 16 residues. The ends were cut back, 0 bases at V and 11 bases at J, with 21 bases in the middle. Germline V lookup: CDR1 LGHNA, CDR2 YNFKEQ. CDR3 in amino acids: CASSQDLRTKPGMQYF. For the CDR3, the DNA is TGTGCCAGCAGCCAAGACCTCCGGACTAAGCCCGGGATGCAGTATTTT.

The genes are TRBV25-1 and TRBJ2-5; 7 bases fit TRBD1. The trim removed 2 bases at V and 5 bases at J, leaving 8 bases unmatched. CDR3 length: 15 amino acids. Looked up from germline, CDR1 is MGHDK and CDR2 is SYGVNS. CDR3 in amino acids: CASSEGTAPFETQYF. The CDR3 nucleotides are TGTGCCAGCAGTGAAGGGACAGCACCTTTTGAGACCCAGTACTTC.

This chain connects TRBV2 to TRBJ1-2; D remains ambiguous. Germline V gives CDR1 SNHLY, CDR2 FYNNEI. The CDR3 extends over 12 amino acids. Deletions cut 6 bases from V and 7 bases from J, with 12 bases between. CDR3 amino acids: CASRDSVVGYTF. The DNA of the CDR3 is TGTGCCAGCAGAGATAGCGTTGTTGGCTACACCTTC.

In the case of this clone: The germline gene is not matched at one end of the junction; a read error may be the cause. V and J are TRBV7-7 and TRBJ2-2; D not certain. Germline lookup yields CDR1 SSHAT and CDR2 FNYEAQ (reference sequence). The CDR3 length is 15 residues. CDR3 sequence reads: CASSPYPRGTGELFF. The CDR3 DNA is TGTGCTAGCAGCCCCTACCCCCGCGGCACCGGGGAGCTGTTTTTT.

J is TRBJ2-3 and V is TRBV5-4; 7 nucleotides match TRBD1. The CDR3 contains 15 residues. V shed 0 bases, J shed 3 bases, and the junction held 4 bases outside the gene matches. CDR1 is SGHNT and CDR2 is YYREEE in the germline V gene (reference sequence). The CDR3 nucleotides are TGTGCCAGCAGCTTGGTTAACAGGGGAACAGATACGCAGTATTTT. It specifies CASSLVNRGTDTQYF.

This chain connects TRBV25-1 to TRBJ2-1; possible D gene TRBD2, 5 bases. Trimming took 3 bases from V and 8 from J, leaving 17 bases between them. This CDR3 region has 15 residues. Germline assignment: CDR1 MGHDK and CDR2 SYGVNS. CDR3 DNA sequence: TGTGCCAGCAGTGACCCTCGAGGGTTTGAAGATGAGCAGTTCTTC. This gives the protein CASSDPRGFEDEQFF.

This clone has a single count. This chain connects TRBV4-3 to TRBJ2-3, with 10 bases aligning to TRBD2. Germline V gene sequence: CDR1 LGHNA, CDR2 YSLEER. The junction had 7 bases not matched to a gene; V was cut back by 0 bases and J by 4 bases. This CDR3 is built from 17 residues. The CDR3 loop reads CASSQDGASGGPDTQYF. DNA of the CDR3: TGCGCCAGCAGCCAAGATGGGGCTAGCGGGGGACCAGATACGCAGTATTTT.

This CDR3 is CSAVGGTNTGELFF. CDR3 coding DNA: TGCAGCGCTGTAGGCGGGACGAACACCGGGGAGCTGTTTTTT. The rearrangement links TRBV29-1 to TRBJ2-2; D might be TRBD2 (6 bases). V shed 7 bases and J shed 0 bases, with 12 bases lying between them. This CDR3 is built from 14 residues. Germline assignment: CDR1 SQVTM and CDR2 ANQGSEA.

This clone was counted between two and nine times. CDR3 residues: CASSDGTGSYGYTF. The CDR3 DNA reads as TGTGCCAGCAGCGACGGGACAGGGTCATATGGCTACACCTTC. The rearrangement uses TRBV9 and TRBJ1-2; 9 bases agree with TRBD1. Germline values: CDR1 SGDLS, CDR2 YYNGEE. This CDR3 comprises 14 residues. The J segment lost 5 bases and the V segment lost 3 bases, leaving 5 bases of the junction unmatched.

The chain's CDR3 is CASTPFGYNEQFF. The CDR3 bases are TGTGCCAGCACTCCATTCGGGTATAATGAGCAGTTCTTC. V gene TRBV27 combines with J gene TRBJ2-1; no clear D gene. Trimming stripped 7 bases from V and 7 bases from J, with 14 bases between. This CDR3 has 13 amino acids. Germline loops: CDR1 MNHEY, CDR2 SMNVEV (reference sequence).

The chain combines TRBV11-3 with TRBJ2-2; TRBD2 matches 8 bases. CDR3 length: 15 residues. Germline trimming cut 3 bases from V and 9 bases from J; bases unmatched to any gene: 9. The germline V gene encodes CDR1 SGHNT and CDR2 YENEEA. In nucleotides, the CDR3 is TGTGCCAGCAGCTTCGGGAGGGATTTTGGGCGGGAGCTGTTTTTT. This translates into CASSFGRDFGRELFF. Together with reference TRBV11-3 and TRBJ2-2, the CDR3 gives the full variable domain: EAGVVQSPRYKIIEKKQPVAFWCNPISGHNTLYWYLQNLGQGPELLIRYENEEAVDDSQLPKDRFSAERLKGVDSTLKIQPAELGDSAVYLCASSFGRDFGRELFFGEGSRLTVL.

The chain has TRBV27 and TRBJ2-7; 7 nucleotides line up with TRBD1. The CDR3 is 13 amino acids. The V and J ends lost 10 bases and 2 bases, in that order; junction bases with no gene match: 8. The germline CDR1 and CDR2 sequences are MNHEY and SMNVEV (reference sequence). Written as DNA, the CDR3 is TGTGCCACCTCACAGGGGTATCCCTACGAGCAGTACTTC. As protein: CATSQGYPYEQYF.

The rearrangement joins TRBV5-4 to TRBJ2-7; 9 nucleotides match TRBD1. With V trimmed by 4 bases and J by 4 bases, 12 bases remained unmatched. Germline V lookup: CDR1 SGHNT, CDR2 YYREEE (reference sequence). This CDR3 is 16 amino acids long. Here the CDR3 DNA reads TGTGCCAGCAGCCCGGGGTCAGGACAGGGGCTTTACGAGCAGTACTTC. Translated, it gives CASSPGSGQGLYEQYF.

This clone was observed a single time. V and J are TRBV19 and TRBJ1-2; 10 positions agree with TRBD1. V trimming: 7 bases; J trimming: 4 bases; junction bases outside the gene matches: 15. CDR1 is LNHDA and CDR2 is SQIVND in the germline V gene (reference sequence). The CDR3 totals 17 residues. The CDR3 is CASIPGQGTFQPYGYTF. For the CDR3, the DNA is TGTGCCAGTATCCCGGGACAGGGGACGTTCCAACCCTATGGCTACACCTTC.